The 15 T cell receptor beta chains below come from one sample, sequenced in a study of blood T cell repertoires in COVID-19. This table comes from immunoSEQ multiplex PCR, and its TCRdb copy is limited to in-frame clones, with some not included. The repertoire holds 90,000 to 120,000 clones, around 83% seen once, with 2.1% in the top ten. Sequenced input: peripheral blood. All receptors derive from a human donor in a cohort sampled during active COVID-19.

The V call is TRBV5-1, the J call TRBJ1-4; TRBD1 aligns across 8 bases. The germline V gene has CDR1 SGHRS and CDR2 YFSETQ. This CDR3 region has 15 residues. Trimming took 5 bases from V and 8 from J; bases not matched to a gene: 11. The CDR3 DNA is TGCGCCAGCAGTTCAGGGGGCCAAGCTCGGGAAAAACTGTTTTTT. This sequence encodes CASSSGGQAREKLFF. The whole variable domain, filled in from reference TRBV5-1 and TRBJ1-4, reads KAGVTQTPRYLIKTRGQQVTLSCSPISGHRSVSWYQQTPGQGLQFLFEYFSETQRNKGNFPGRFSGRQFSNSRSEMNVSTLELGDSALYLCASSSGGQAREKLFFGSGTQLSVL.

V is TRBV27 and J is TRBJ2-7, with 8 bases fitting TRBD2. V trimming: 5 bases; J trimming: 3 bases; junction bases outside the gene matches: 3. Germline values: CDR1 MNHEY, CDR2 SMNVEV (reference sequence). The CDR3 is made up of 13 amino acids. For the CDR3, the DNA is TGTGCCAGCAGTCGGGGACTAGTCTACGAGCAGTACTTC. This codes for CASSRGLVYEQYF.

The chain employs TRBV5-1 and TRBJ1-6, with D tentatively TRBD1 (6 bases). CDR3 length: 15 residues. Germline CDR1 reads SGHRS; CDR2 reads YFSETQ. V was cut by 0 bases and J by 10 bases, with 14 bases left in between. This CDR3 reads CASSLGGGGLSPLHF. CDR3 bases: TGCGCCAGCAGCTTGGGTGGCGGGGGGCTCTCACCCCTCCACTTT.

This sequence joins TRBV18 and TRBJ2-5; TRBD1 aligns across 7 bases. The CDR3 runs to 13 residues. J was trimmed by 1 base and V by 7 bases; bases with no gene match: 3. CDR1 is KGHSH and CDR2 is LQKENI in the germline V gene. CDR3 in amino acids: CASLEGAQETQYF. The CDR3 DNA follows: TGTGCCAGCTTAGAGGGGGCCCAAGAGACCCAGTACTTC.

The rearrangement links TRBV20-1 to TRBJ1-4; D gene ambiguous. The germline CDR1 and CDR2 sequences are DFQATT and SNEGSKA (reference sequence). V was pared by 3 bases and J by 5 bases, with 10 bases between. CDR3 length equals 13 residues. In nucleotides, the CDR3 is TGCAGTGCTAGTAAACAGACAAATGAAAAACTGTTTTTT. It codes for CSASKQTNEKLFF.

The chain employs TRBV27 and TRBJ2-1, with D unresolved. The CDR3 extends over 13 amino acids. Trimming shortened V by 2 bases and J by 9 bases, and 11 bases separated the two germline ends. Germline lookup yields CDR1 MNHEY and CDR2 SMNVEV (reference sequence). CDR3 in amino acids: CASSLSPLTEQFF. CDR3 in DNA: TGTGCCAGCAGTTTAAGCCCGTTAACTGAGCAGTTCTTC.

The gene calls are TRBV6-4 and TRBJ2-7; D is perhaps TRBD2 (5 bases). Per the germline V gene, CDR1 is MRHNA and CDR2 is SNTAGT. The CDR3 runs to 15 residues. V gave up 4 bases and J gave up 2 bases, with 15 bases separating them. In DNA form, the CDR3 reads TGTGCCAGCAGTGTGAGCCTAGCCGGAACCTACGAGCAGTACTTC. Translation gives CASSVSLAGTYEQYF.

V gene TRBV18 combines with J gene TRBJ2-7; 8 bases line up with TRBD1. Germline assignment: CDR1 KGHSH and CDR2 LQKENI. The CDR3 is 14 residues long. J lost 4 bases, V lost 3 bases, and 5 bases had no gene match. The CDR3 spells CASSPVRQGYEQYF. The CDR3 DNA is TGTGCCAGCTCACCTGTGAGACAGGGGTACGAGCAGTACTTC.

The chain couples TRBV5-1 to TRBJ2-5, with 9 bases that match TRBD1. Trimming removed 1 base from V and 5 bases from J; junction bases left unmatched: 6. The CDR3 is 15 amino acids. CDR1 and CDR2 (germline): SGHRS, YFSETQ. The CDR3 region is CASSLNTGGGETQYF. The CDR3 DNA is TGCGCCAGCAGCTTGAATACAGGGGGCGGTGAGACCCAGTACTTC.

V usage is TRBV4-2 and J usage is TRBJ2-2; D is ambiguous. Trimming stripped 0 bases from V and 1 base from J, with 6 bases between. Germline assignment: CDR1 LGHNA and CDR2 YNFKEQ. This CDR3 region has 15 residues. The CDR3 DNA reads as TGTGCCAGCAGCCAAGACCCCGGGAACACCGGGGAGCTGTTTTTT. This gives the protein CASSQDPGNTGELFF.

The chain couples TRBV5-1 to TRBJ2-5; D is possibly TRBD2 (5 bases). The V gene lost 0 bases and the J gene lost 4 bases, with 10 bases spanning the gap. From germline, CDR1 is SGHRS and CDR2 YFSETQ. This CDR3 spans 14 amino acids. CDR3 amino acids: CASSLGRGRETQYF. In DNA, the CDR3 is TGCGCCAGCAGCTTGGGCAGAGGGAGAGAGACCCAGTACTTC.

The count of this clone is one. The chain has TRBV18 and TRBJ2-1; 15 nucleotides align to TRBD2. V gave up 3 bases and J gave up 8 bases; unmatched junction bases: 5. This CDR3 is 16 amino acids long. Germline CDR1 is KGHSH and CDR2 is LQKENI. The chain's CDR3 is CASSPFGTSGRYEQFF. In nucleotides, the CDR3 is TGTGCCAGCTCACCCTTTGGGACTAGCGGGAGGTATGAGCAGTTCTTC.

This clone was seen only a few times. J is TRBJ2-7 and V is TRBV7-2, with 7 bases identical to TRBD2. CDR1 and CDR2 from the germline V gene are SGHTA and FQGNSA. CDR3 length: 13 residues. J lost 2 bases, V lost 5 bases, and 3 bases had no gene match. The CDR3 spells CASSRRETYEQYF. The CDR3 DNA follows: TGTGCCAGCAGCCGGCGGGAGACCTACGAGCAGTACTTC.

The chain recombines TRBV19 with TRBJ1-1, with TRBD1 matching over 9 bases. The germline V gene has CDR1 LNHDA and CDR2 SQIVND (reference sequence). This CDR3 is 17 amino acids long. V lost 3 bases and J lost 0; bases outside the gene matches: 8. CDR3 sequence: CASSIRQGGVMNTEAFF. The CDR3, as DNA: TGTGCCAGTAGTATCAGACAGGGGGGAGTGATGAACACTGAAGCTTTCTTT. The full variable domain, in which reference TRBV19 and TRBJ1-1 provide the parts outside the CDR3, is DGGITQSPKYLFRKEGQNVTLSCEQNLNHDAMYWYRQDPGQGLRLIYYSQIVNDFQKGDIAEGYSVSREKKESFPLTVTSAQKNPTAFYLCASSIRQGGVMNTEAFFGQGTRLTVV.

The chain is built from TRBV28 and TRBJ1-6; 11 bases map to TRBD1. V was pared by 7 bases and J by 10 bases, with 6 bases of the junction left unmatched. This CDR3 spans 14 amino acids. CDR1 MDHEN and CDR2 SYDVKM come from the germline V gene. This chain's CDR3 is CASTFGQGASPLHF. The CDR3 DNA reads as TGTGCCAGCACCTTTGGACAGGGGGCATCACCCCTCCACTTT.